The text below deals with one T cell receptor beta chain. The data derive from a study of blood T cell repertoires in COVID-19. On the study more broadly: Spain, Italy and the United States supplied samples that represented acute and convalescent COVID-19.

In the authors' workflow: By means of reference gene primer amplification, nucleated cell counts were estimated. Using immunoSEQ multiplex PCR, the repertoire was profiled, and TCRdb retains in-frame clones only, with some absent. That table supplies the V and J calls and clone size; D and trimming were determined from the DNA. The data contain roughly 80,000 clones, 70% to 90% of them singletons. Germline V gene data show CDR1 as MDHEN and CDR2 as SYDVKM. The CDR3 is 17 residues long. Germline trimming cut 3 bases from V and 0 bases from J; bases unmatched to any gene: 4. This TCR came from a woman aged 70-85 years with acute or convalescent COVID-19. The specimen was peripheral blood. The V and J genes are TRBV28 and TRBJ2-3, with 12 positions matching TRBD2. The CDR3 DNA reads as TGTGCCAGCAGTTTCTCGACTAGCGGGGGAAGCACAGATACGCAGTATTTT. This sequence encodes CASSFSTSGGSTDTQYF.